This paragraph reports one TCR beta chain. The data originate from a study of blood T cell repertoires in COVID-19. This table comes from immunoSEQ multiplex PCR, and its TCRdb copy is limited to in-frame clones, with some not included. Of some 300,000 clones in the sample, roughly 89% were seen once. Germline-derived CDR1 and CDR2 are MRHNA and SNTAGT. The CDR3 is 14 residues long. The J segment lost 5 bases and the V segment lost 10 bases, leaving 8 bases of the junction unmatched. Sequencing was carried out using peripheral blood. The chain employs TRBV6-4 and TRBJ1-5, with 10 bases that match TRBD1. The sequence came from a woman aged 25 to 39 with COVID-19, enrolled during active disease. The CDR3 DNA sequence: TGTGCCAACCTCGGGACAGGGGCAGATCAGCCCCAGCATTTT. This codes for CANLGTGADQPQHF.